The clone carrying this T cell receptor beta chain was detected once. This entry comes from a study of T cell changes during pregnancy in multiple sclerosis. The protocol was immunoSEQ multiplex PCR, while the TCRdb copy is restricted to in-frame clones and leaves out a portion. The data show about 87,000 clones, 80% to 95% seen once. Trimming took 3 bases from V and 4 from J; bases not matched to a gene: 6. CDR1 is MGHDK, CDR2 SYGVNS, per germline. The CDR3 has 15 residues. This material consisted of peripheral blood, taken in the third trimester of pregnancy. This chain joins TRBV25-1 and TRBJ1-1, with 9 bases fitting TRBD1. This clonotype was obtained from a female donor in good health, enrolled as a control in a pregnancy study. The CDR3 sequence is CASSEDRGETTEAFF. DNA for the CDR3: TGTGCCAGCAGTGAGGACAGGGGCGAGACCACTGAAGCTTTCTTT. The entire variable domain, with the rest obtained from reference TRBV25-1 and TRBJ1-1, is as follows: EADIYQTPRYLVIGTGKKITLECSQTMGHDKMYWYQQDPGMELHLIHYSYGVNSTEKGDLSSESTVSRIRTEHFPLTLESARPSHTSQYLCASSEDRGETTEAFFGQGTRLTVV.